Shown below are 15 T cell receptor beta chains from a single sample sequenced in a study of T cell responses to AZD1222 COVID-19 vaccine. Profiling relied on immunoSEQ multiplex PCR, and the TCRdb table lists in-frame clones only, not all of them. This sample has tens of thousands of clones, with more than 70% found just once. The sample in question was peripheral blood, obtained on day 0 of AZD1222 vaccination. These receptors originate from an adult in good health.

This clone was found once. The chain links TRBV6-5 to TRBJ1-2, with unresolved D. CDR1 and CDR2 (germline): MNHEY, SVGAGI. V lost 0 bases and J lost 5, with 16 bases in between. The CDR3 contains 16 residues. The CDR3 sequence: CASSYSKREGRYGYTF. In nucleotides, the CDR3 is TGTGCCAGCAGTTACTCGAAAAGGGAGGGTCGGTATGGCTACACCTTC.

V gene TRBV9 combines with J gene TRBJ1-2, with unresolved D. Germline CDR1 SGDLS, CDR2 YYNGEE. The CDR3 spans 15 residues. Deletions cut 0 bases from V and 2 bases from J, with 11 bases between. Here the CDR3 reads CASSVAQETNYGYTF. For the CDR3, the DNA is TGTGCCAGCAGCGTAGCCCAGGAGACGAACTATGGCTACACCTTC.

The chain combines TRBV9 with TRBJ2-2; TRBD2 is a possible D gene (7 bases). The ends were cut back, 0 bases at V and 6 bases at J, with 24 bases in the middle. Germline loops: CDR1 SGDLS, CDR2 YYNGEE. This CDR3 contains 19 residues. The CDR3 protein is CASSVGPYNGGLPPGELFF. The CDR3 DNA sequence: TGTGCCAGCAGCGTAGGGCCCTACAACGGGGGGCTCCCCCCCGGGGAGCTGTTTTTT.

The chain recombines TRBV9 with TRBJ1-6, with a tentative D call TRBD1 (6 bases). Trimming took off 4 bases at V and 9 bases at J, with 14 bases between the two ends. The CDR3 totals 14 residues. The germline V gene encodes CDR1 SGDLS and CDR2 YYNGEE. The CDR3 is CASSRTVESSPLHF. The CDR3 DNA follows: TGTGCCAGCAGCAGGACAGTGGAAAGTTCACCCCTCCACTTT.

Only one count was recorded for this clone. The chain combines TRBV20-1 with TRBJ2-1; D perhaps matches TRBD2 (6 bases). The ends were cut back, 4 bases at V and 7 bases at J, with 8 bases in the middle. From germline, CDR1 is DFQATT and CDR2 SNEGSKA (reference sequence). This CDR3 has 11 amino acids. The CDR3 DNA sequence: TGCAGTGCTATGACTAGTAATGAGCAGTTCTTC. It translates to CSAMTSNEQFF.

V usage is TRBV24-1 and J usage is TRBJ1-2, with D unclear. V was cut by 4 bases and J by 1 base, with 9 bases left in between. Per the germline V gene, CDR1 is KGHDR and CDR2 is SFDVKD. CDR3 size: 14 residues. CDR3 coding DNA: TGTGCCACCAGTGAGGCAGACGTTAACTATGGCTACACCTTC. Translating it yields CATSEADVNYGYTF.

The gene calls are TRBV6-5 and TRBJ2-1, with 9 positions matching TRBD2. The CDR3 contains 14 residues. V gave up 6 bases and J gave up 9 bases; unmatched junction bases: 9. Germline V gene sequence: CDR1 MNHEY, CDR2 SVGAGI. In DNA, the CDR3 is TGTGCCAGCAGAGTCCAGCGGGAGGAGGCTGAGCAGTTCTTC. Its protein is CASRVQREEAEQFF.

The chain joins TRBV6-5 to TRBJ2-1, with D possibly called TRBD1 or TRBD2 (5 bases each). CDR3 length: 15 amino acids. The germline V gene has CDR1 MNHEY and CDR2 SVGAGI. The V end was cut by 5 bases, the J end by 3 bases, with 14 bases between. The CDR3 loop is CASSPPGRIYNEQFF. Written as DNA, the CDR3 is TGTGCCAGCAGTCCTCCGGGACGGATCTACAATGAGCAGTTCTTC.

The chain employs TRBV6-1 and TRBJ1-2, with TRBD1 matching over 7 bases. The CDR3 runs 15 residues. Germline assignment: CDR1 MNHNS and CDR2 SASEGT. Unmatched junction bases numbered 9, after V lost 1 base and J lost 7 bases. CDR3 amino acids: CASSEERTGAVGYTF. DNA for the CDR3: TGTGCCAGCAGTGAAGAGAGGACAGGCGCGGTTGGCTACACCTTC.

The genes are TRBV6-5 and TRBJ1-2; 10 nucleotides match TRBD1. This CDR3 comprises 15 residues. The germline V gene encodes CDR1 MNHEY and CDR2 SVGAGI. Trimming cost V 10 bases and J 4 bases; bases outside gene matches: 12. The DNA of the CDR3 is TGTGCCACTGGGACAGGGGTTTGGTCGAGCTATGGCTACACCTTC. It codes for CATGTGVWSSYGYTF.

The V and J genes are TRBV6-1 and TRBJ2-6; TRBD1 aligns across 8 bases. This CDR3 has 16 residues. CDR1 and CDR2 (germline): MNHNS, SASEGT. V was clipped by 4 bases and J by 0 bases; unmatched bases: 2. DNA for the CDR3: TGTGCCAGCAGTGGACAGGGGCTCTCTGGGGCCAACGTCCTGACTTTC. This gives the protein CASSGQGLSGANVLTF.

This clone occurred many times. The chain is built from TRBV5-4 and TRBJ2-7; 7 bases fit TRBD1. The V and J ends lost 5 bases and 1 base, in that order; junction bases with no gene match: 6. The germline V gene has CDR1 SGHNT and CDR2 YYREEE (reference sequence). The CDR3 covers 14 residues. CDR3 protein: CASSNIRGSYEQYF. In DNA form, the CDR3 reads TGTGCCAGCAGTAACATCAGGGGGTCCTACGAGCAGTACTTC.

The chain has TRBV11-2 and TRBJ1-1; D remains unclear. V was pared by 5 bases and J by 8 bases, with 9 bases between. The CDR3 spans 11 residues. Germline V CDR1 and CDR2: SGHAT, FQNNGV. CDR3 region: CASSQVTEAFF. The CDR3 coding sequence is TGTGCCAGCAGCCAAGTTACCGAAGCTTTCTTT.

The J gene is TRBJ1-2, the V gene TRBV7-2; tentative D call: TRBD1 (5 bases). Germline V gene lookup returns CDR1 SGHTA and CDR2 FQGNSA. The ends were cut back, 4 bases at V and 4 bases at J, with 19 bases in the middle. This CDR3 comprises 16 residues. The CDR3 sequence is CASSSPGQRGSYGYTF. CDR3 coding DNA: TGTGCCAGCAGCTCCCCAGGGCAACGGGGTAGCTATGGCTACACCTTC.

The chain is built from TRBV5-1 and TRBJ1-2, with a tentative D call TRBD1 (6 bases). This CDR3 region has 14 residues. Trimming removed 0 bases from V and 7 bases from J, with 13 bases in between. CDR1 SGHRS and CDR2 YFSETQ come from the germline V gene. The CDR3 reads CASSLAGARLGYTF. CDR3 nucleotides: TGCGCCAGCAGCTTGGCGGGGGCCCGCCTTGGCTACACCTTC.